This T cell receptor beta chain was captured by sequencing in a study of OX40 agonist ivuxolimab in advanced cancers. Background on the study: Patients' therapy was ivuxolimab, an antibody that acts as an agonist of OX40 (CD134). Age averaged about 66 years (range roughly 23 to 80), and roughly 80% were male.

Broader study findings: Within 6 weeks, CD4+ and CD8+ blood T cells expanded clonally at 0.1 to 3.0 mg/kg.

Using immunoSEQ multiplex PCR, the repertoire was profiled, and TCRdb retains in-frame clones only, with some absent. The data contain about 17,000 clones, roughly 73% of them seen just once; the ten biggest clones take up under 30%. J was trimmed by 3 bases and V by 1 base; bases with no gene match: 0. Germline V gene sequence: CDR1 SGHAT, CDR2 FQNNGV. The CDR3 sequence is 15 residues long. As concerns this clone: What it binds is not known.

This clonotype was obtained from an adult with an advanced solid tumor such as melanoma, head and neck, liver or kidney cancer. The rearrangement joins TRBV11-2 to TRBJ2-1, with 10 bases aligning to TRBD2. Sequencing used CD4+ or CD8+ T cells sorted from blood, obtained in a trial of the OX40 agonist ivuxolimab. The CDR3 nucleotides read TGTGCCAGCAGCTTAGCTAGCGGGAGCTACAATGAGCAGTTCTTC. This encodes CASSLASGSYNEQFF. Combining the CDR3 with reference TRBV11-2 and TRBJ2-1 gives the whole variable domain EAGVAQSPRYKIIEKRQSVAFWCNPISGHATLYWYQQILGQGPKLLIQFQNNGVVDDSQLPKDRFSAERLKGVDSTLKIQPAKLEDSAVYLCASSLASGSYNEQFFGPGTRLTVL.